This T cell receptor (beta chain) was captured by sequencing in a study of shared clonotypes between healthy human individuals. Trimming removed 0 bases at V and 4 bases at J, with 18 bases between. The germline V gene encodes CDR1 LGHNA and CDR2 YNFKEQ. The CDR3 is made up of 17 amino acids. This table comes from immunoSEQ multiplex PCR, and its TCRdb copy is limited to in-frame clones, with some not included. The sample contains under 600,000 clones, more than 95% of which appear only once. The specimen was naive CD4+ T cells sorted from blood. Subset specified: CD45RA+ positively selected. The V gene is TRBV4-2, the J gene TRBJ1-2, with D possibly TRBD1 on 6 matching bases. The receptor's source is a woman aged 25-40 years in good health. DNA for the CDR3: TGTGCCAGCAGCCAAGATAAGACAGGCGACCTCTCCTATGGCTACACCTTC. Its protein is CASSQDKTGDLSYGYTF.